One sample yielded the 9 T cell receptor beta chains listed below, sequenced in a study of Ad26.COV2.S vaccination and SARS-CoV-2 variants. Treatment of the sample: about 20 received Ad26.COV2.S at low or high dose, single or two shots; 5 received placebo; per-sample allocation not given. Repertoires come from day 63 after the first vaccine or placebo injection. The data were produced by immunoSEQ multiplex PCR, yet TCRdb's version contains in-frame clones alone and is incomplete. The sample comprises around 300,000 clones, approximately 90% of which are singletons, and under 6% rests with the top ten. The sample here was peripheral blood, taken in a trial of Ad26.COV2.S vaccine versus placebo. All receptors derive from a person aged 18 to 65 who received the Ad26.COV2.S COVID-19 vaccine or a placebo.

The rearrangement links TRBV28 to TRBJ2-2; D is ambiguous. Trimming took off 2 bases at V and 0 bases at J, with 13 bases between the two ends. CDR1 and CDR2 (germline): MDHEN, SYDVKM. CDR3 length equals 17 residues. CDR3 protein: CASSLTLLVANTGELFF. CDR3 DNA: TGTGCCAGCAGTTTAACCCTCCTGGTTGCGAACACCGGGGAGCTGTTTTTT.

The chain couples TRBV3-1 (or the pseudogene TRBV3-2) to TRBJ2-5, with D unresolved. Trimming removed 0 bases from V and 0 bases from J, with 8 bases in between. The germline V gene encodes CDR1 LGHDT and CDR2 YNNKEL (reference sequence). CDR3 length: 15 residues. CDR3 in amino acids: CASSQDRADQETQYF. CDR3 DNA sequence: TGTGCCAGCAGCCAAGATAGGGCAGACCAAGAGACCCAGTACTTC.

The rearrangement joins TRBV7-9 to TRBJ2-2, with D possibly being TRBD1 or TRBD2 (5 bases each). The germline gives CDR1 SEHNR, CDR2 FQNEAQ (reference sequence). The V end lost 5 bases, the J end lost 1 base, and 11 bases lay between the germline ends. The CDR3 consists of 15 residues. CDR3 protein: CASSVQDLNTGELFF. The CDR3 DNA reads TGTGCCAGCAGCGTACAGGACTTGAACACCGGGGAGCTGTTTTTT. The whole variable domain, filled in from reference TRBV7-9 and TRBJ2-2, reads DTGVSQNPRHKITKRGQNVTFRCDPISEHNRLYWYRQTLGQGPEFLTYFQNEAQLEKSRLLSDRFSAERPKGSFSTLEIQRTEQGDSAMYLCASSVQDLNTGELFFGEGSRLTVL.

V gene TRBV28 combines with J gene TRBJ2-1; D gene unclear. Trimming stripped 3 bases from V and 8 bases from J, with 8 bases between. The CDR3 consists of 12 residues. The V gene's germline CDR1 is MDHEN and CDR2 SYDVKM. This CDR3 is CASSLWQYEQFF. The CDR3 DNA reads TGTGCCAGCAGTTTGTGGCAATATGAGCAGTTCTTC.

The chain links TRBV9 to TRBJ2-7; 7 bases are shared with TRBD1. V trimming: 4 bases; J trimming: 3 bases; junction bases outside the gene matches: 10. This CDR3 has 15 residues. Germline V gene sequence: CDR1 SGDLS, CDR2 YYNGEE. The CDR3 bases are TGTGCCAGCAGCATCGGGACAGCCCTGGACTACGAGCAGTACTTC. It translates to CASSIGTALDYEQYF.

For the CDR3, the DNA is TGTGCCAGTAGTATTCAGTTTTACTCTGGAAACACCATATATTTT. Protein product: CASSIQFYSGNTIYF. The rearrangement uses TRBV19 and TRBJ1-3; D gene unclear. V lost 3 bases and J lost 0, with 9 bases in between. The CDR3 extends over 15 amino acids. CDR1 and CDR2 (germline): LNHDA, SQIVND (reference sequence).

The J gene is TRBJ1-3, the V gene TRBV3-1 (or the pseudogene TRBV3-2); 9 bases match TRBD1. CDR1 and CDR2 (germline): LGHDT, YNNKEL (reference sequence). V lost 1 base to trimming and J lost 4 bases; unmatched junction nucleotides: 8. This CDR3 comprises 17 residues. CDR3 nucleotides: TGTGCCAGCAGCCAAGCGCTGTTCGGGACAGGGGGAAACACCATATATTTT. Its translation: CASSQALFGTGGNTIYF.

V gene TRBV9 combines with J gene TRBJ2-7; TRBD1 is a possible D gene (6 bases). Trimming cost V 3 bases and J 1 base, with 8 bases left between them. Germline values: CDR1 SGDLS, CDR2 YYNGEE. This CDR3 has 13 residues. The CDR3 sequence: CASSATGSYEQYF. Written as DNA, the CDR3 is TGTGCCAGCAGCGCCACAGGGTCCTACGAGCAGTACTTC. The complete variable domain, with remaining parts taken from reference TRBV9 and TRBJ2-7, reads DSGVTQTPKHLITATGQRVTLRCSPRSGDLSVYWYQQSLDQGLQFLIQYYNGEERAKGNILERFSAQQFPDLHSELNLSSLELGDSALYFCASSATGSYEQYFGPGTRLTVT.

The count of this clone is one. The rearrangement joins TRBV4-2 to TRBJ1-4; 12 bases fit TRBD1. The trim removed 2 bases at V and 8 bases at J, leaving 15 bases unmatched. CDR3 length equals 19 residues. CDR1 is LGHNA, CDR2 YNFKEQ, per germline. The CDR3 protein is CASSQRPGTGGVSGEKLFF. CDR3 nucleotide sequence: TGTGCCAGCAGCCAACGTCCCGGGACAGGGGGCGTCTCTGGGGAAAAACTGTTTTTT.